These 27 T cell receptor beta chains share one sample of origin, sequenced in a study of post-analysis software for immune sequencing data. General observations from the study: Patients used five TRBV segments, including TRBV5-6, TRBV5-1 and TRBV20-1, more often than controls.

These receptors are not linked to any known antigen. Unique-molecular-identifier-tagged TCR beta cDNA libraries were used. In TCRdb, the PCR reads were re-called with MiXCR into one record per CDR3 protein. Here the sample spans around 700,000 distinct CDR3 sequences, roughly three fifths being singletons. Sequences were obtained from blood. All receptors derive from a girl aged 2 to 10 with multiple sclerosis.

The rearrangement uses TRBV4-3 and TRBJ2-5, with D unresolved. Germline V gene lookup returns CDR1 LGHNA and CDR2 YSLEER. The ends were cut back, 2 bases at V and 7 bases at J, with 11 bases in the middle. There are 13 residues in the CDR3. The chain's CDR3 is CASSQTPDGTQYF. The CDR3 region has the DNA TGCGCCAGCAGCCAAACACCCGATGGGACCCAGTACTTC.

The gene calls are TRBV15 and TRBJ1-5; D ambiguous. There are 16 residues in the CDR3. Trimming stripped 0 bases from V and 5 bases from J, with 14 bases between. Per the germline V gene, CDR1 is LNHNV and CDR2 is YYDKDF (reference sequence). The CDR3 bases are TGTGCCACCAGCAGAGATAGGGATAGCGCCTATCAGCCCCAGCATTTT. Amino acids: CATSRDRDSAYQPQHF.

V usage is TRBV7-9 and J usage is TRBJ1-2; D possibly corresponds to TRBD1 (5 bases). This CDR3 is built from 14 residues. Trimming cost V 4 bases and J 0 bases, with 9 bases left between them. Per the germline V gene, CDR1 is SEHNR and CDR2 is FQNEAQ (reference sequence). CDR3 DNA: TGTGCCAGCAGCTATTCAGGGTCTAACTATGGCTACACCTTC. Protein: CASSYSGSNYGYTF.

This clonotype was seen only once. An end of the junction differs from the germline gene, which may be a read error. V is TRBV28 and J is TRBJ2-7, with D perhaps matching TRBD1 (6 bases). The CDR3 has 13 residues. Germline CDR1 and CDR2: MDHEN and SYDVKM. The CDR3 loop reads CASSYREIHEQYF. In nucleotides, the CDR3 is TGCGCCAGCAGTTACAGGGAAATCCACGAGCAGTACTTC.

This chain joins TRBV20-1 and TRBJ2-5, with D possibly called TRBD1 or TRBD2 (5 bases each). The germline gives CDR1 DFQATT, CDR2 SNEGSKA (reference sequence). The CDR3 consists of 13 residues. Trimming removed 4 bases from V and 1 base from J, with 10 bases in between. The CDR3 region has the DNA TGCAGTGCTATCCGGGGCCCCCAAGAGACCCAGTACTTC. This sequence encodes CSAIRGPQETQYF.

The chain joins TRBV4-3 to TRBJ2-3, with D possibly matching TRBD2 (6 bases). Per germline, CDR1 LGHNA and CDR2 YSLEER. Trimming removed 1 base from V and 6 bases from J, with 11 bases in between. This CDR3 region has 14 residues. The CDR3 sequence is CASSQVGGPDTQYF. The CDR3, as DNA: TGCGCCAGCAGCCAAGTAGGAGGGCCGGATACGCAGTATTTT.

The CDR3 nucleotides read TGCGCCACCGCGATCAATCAGGGGATTCTGGAGACCCAGTACTTC. The encoded protein is CATAINQGILETQYF. The chain links TRBV5-1 to TRBJ2-5; tentatively, D is TRBD1 (6 bases). Trimming removed 9 bases from V and 5 bases from J, with 23 bases in between. This CDR3 region has 15 residues. Germline V lookup: CDR1 SGHRS, CDR2 YFSETQ.

The V call is TRBV20-1, the J call TRBJ2-3, with TRBD1 matching 8 bases. This CDR3 comprises 12 residues. Germline-derived CDR1 and CDR2 are DFQATT and SNEGSKA (reference sequence). The V and J ends lost 6 bases and 1 base, in that order; junction bases with no gene match: 0. The CDR3 coding sequence is TGCAGTGCGGACAGGGGCACAGATACGCAGTATTTT. Residues: CSADRGTDTQYF.

The rearrangement uses TRBV15 and TRBJ2-4; D is undetermined. Trimming pared 3 bases from V and 0 bases from J, leaving 9 bases between. CDR3 size: 15 residues. Germline loops: CDR1 LNHNV, CDR2 YYDKDF (reference sequence). This CDR3 is CATSSRPLAKNIQYF. For the CDR3, the DNA is TGTGCCACCAGCAGCCGACCTCTAGCCAAAAACATTCAGTACTTC.

The chain couples TRBV20-1 to TRBJ2-5; 9 positions match TRBD2. The CDR3 extends over 15 amino acids. The germline V gene has CDR1 DFQATT and CDR2 SNEGSKA (reference sequence). V shed 0 bases, J shed 1 base, and the junction held 3 bases outside the gene matches. The CDR3: CSARDAGGTQETQYF. The CDR3 region has the DNA TGCAGTGCTAGAGATGCGGGGGGGACCCAAGAGACCCAGTACTTC.

This clonotype turned up a few times. The V and J genes are TRBV12-3 or TRBV12-4 and TRBJ2-1, with TRBD1 as a possible D gene (8 bases). The CDR3 has 16 amino acids. Trimming took 3 bases from V and 9 from J, leaving 21 bases between them. The DNA of the CDR3 is TGTGCCAGCAGTTTGGGCGGGAGACAGGGGATAGGTGAGCAGTTCTTC. Translation gives CASSLGGRQGIGEQFF.

This chain connects TRBV7-9 to TRBJ2-1; D may be TRBD2 (6 bases). CDR1 is SEHNR, CDR2 FQNEAQ, per germline (reference sequence). Trimming cost V 5 bases and J 5 bases, with 19 bases left between them. The CDR3 has 16 residues. The CDR3 DNA sequence: TGTGCCAGCAGCCCCCAAGGAGTGGGGGGTAACAATGAGCAGTTCTTC. Translating it yields CASSPQGVGGNNEQFF.

The V call is TRBV7-2, the J call TRBJ2-3; TRBD2 is a possible D gene (6 bases). Germline CDR1 reads SGHTA; CDR2 reads FQGNSA. The CDR3 totals 16 residues. V was shortened by 0 bases and J by 2 bases, with 12 bases between the two germline ends. CDR3: CASSLAGGTDTDTQYF. CDR3 in DNA: TGTGCCAGCAGCTTAGCCGGCGGGACCGACACAGATACGCAGTATTTT.

The sample holds a few counts of this clonotype. The gene calls are TRBV6-4 and TRBJ2-1, with 12 bases matching TRBD2. Per the germline V gene, CDR1 is MRHNA and CDR2 is SNTAGT. This CDR3 is built from 16 residues. V was pared by 6 bases and J by 6 bases, with 9 bases of the junction left unmatched. CDR3 region: CASSTRLAGDLNEQFF. The DNA of the CDR3 is TGTGCCAGCAGCACCAGACTAGCGGGAGATCTCAATGAGCAGTTCTTC.

The CDR3 coding sequence is TGCAGCGTTGAATCGCCAAAGCAAGAGACCCAGTACTTC. It yields the protein CSVESPKQETQYF. The chain uses TRBV29-1 and TRBJ2-5; D is uncertain. Germline loops: CDR1 SQVTM, CDR2 ANQGSEA. The CDR3 spans 13 residues. Trimming left V 2 bases short and J 2 bases short, with 9 bases between. The full variable domain, with the rest looked up from reference TRBV29-1 and TRBJ2-5, is SAVISQKPSRDICQRGTSLTIQCQVDSQVTMMFWYRQQPGQSLTLIATANQGSEATYESGFVIDKFPISRPNLTFSTLTVSNMSPEDSSIYLCSVESPKQETQYFGPGTRLLVL.

This clonotype has a handful of counts. The V gene is TRBV20-1, the J gene TRBJ2-7, with 7 positions matching TRBD1. The germline V gene has CDR1 DFQATT and CDR2 SNEGSKA (reference sequence). V dropped 0 bases and J dropped 5; count of bases not matched to a gene: 4. CDR3 length: 13 residues. CDR3 coding DNA: TGCAGTGCTAGAGATACAGGGGCCCACGAGCAGTACTTC. The encoded protein is CSARDTGAHEQYF.

This clonotype was seen more than once but under ten times. This chain connects TRBV6-1 to TRBJ2-3; unclear D gene. The CDR3 is 14 amino acids. CDR1 and CDR2 from the germline V gene are MNHNS and SASEGT. Trimming shortened V by 3 bases and J by 1 base, and 8 bases separated the two germline ends. The CDR3 here is CASSDRLRTDTQYF. The CDR3 DNA sequence: TGTGCCAGCAGTGACAGGCTCCGCACAGATACGCAGTATTTT.

The rearrangement links TRBV9 to TRBJ1-2, with 8 bases fitting TRBD1. Germline V gene lookup returns CDR1 SGDLS and CDR2 YYNGEE. The CDR3 runs to 15 residues. The trim removed 0 bases at V and 2 bases at J, leaving 3 bases unmatched. CDR3 bases: TGTGCCAGCAGCGTAGAGGGGACAGGAAACTATGGCTACACCTTC. Its protein is CASSVEGTGNYGYTF.

The chain employs TRBV11-2 and TRBJ2-3; TRBD2 agrees at 8 bases. J gave up 4 bases and V 5 bases, and 5 bases lay outside the gene matches. Germline lookup yields CDR1 SGHAT and CDR2 FQNNGV. The CDR3 is 14 residues long. The CDR3 sequence is CASSARRGADTQYF. The CDR3 region has the DNA TGTGCCAGCAGCGCGAGGCGGGGGGCAGATACGCAGTATTTT. The whole variable domain, remainder taken from reference TRBV11-2 and TRBJ2-3, is EAGVAQSPRYKIIEKRQSVAFWCNPISGHATLYWYQQILGQGPKLLIQFQNNGVVDDSQLPKDRFSAERLKGVDSTLKIQPAKLEDSAVYLCASSARRGADTQYFGPGTRLTVL.

This chain joins TRBV20-1 and TRBJ2-5, with TRBD2 identical over 12 bases. This CDR3 has 19 amino acids. The germline V gene has CDR1 DFQATT and CDR2 SNEGSKA (reference sequence). V was pared by 0 bases and J by 5 bases, with 16 bases of the junction left unmatched. CDR3: CSARDTTPSGGAVWETQYF. In DNA, the CDR3 is TGCAGTGCTAGAGATACCACCCCTAGCGGGGGGGCCGTTTGGGAGACCCAGTACTTC.

V is TRBV4-3 and J is TRBJ2-1; TRBD1 is a possible D gene (6 bases). CDR1 is LGHNA and CDR2 is YSLEER in the germline V gene. V dropped 1 base and J dropped 3 bases, with 13 bases sitting between them. This CDR3 comprises 16 residues. The CDR3 is CASSQGAGQLYNEQFF. The CDR3 coding sequence is TGCGCCAGCAGCCAAGGTGCAGGACAGCTCTACAATGAGCAGTTCTTC.

This clonotype was seen a few times. Written as DNA, the CDR3 is TGTGCCAGCAGTTTAGCAGGGGGCGCTAACAATGAGCAGTTCTTC. Amino acids: CASSLAGGANNEQFF. The chain employs TRBV12-3 or TRBV12-4 and TRBJ2-1; 7 bases are shared with TRBD1. The trim removed 0 bases at V and 5 bases at J, leaving 4 bases unmatched. The CDR3 consists of 15 residues.

CDR3 DNA: TGCGCCAGCAGAGGGACTGGTAAAGAGACCCAGTACTTC. It specifies CASRGTGKETQYF. This chain joins TRBV4-1 and TRBJ2-5; TRBD2 might be the D (6 bases). V was cut by 6 bases and J by 3 bases, with 11 bases left in between. Germline assignment: CDR1 MGHRA and CDR2 YSYEKL. CDR3 length: 13 amino acids.

This clonotype was seen a single time. The chain uses TRBV5-5 and TRBJ2-1; weak D call: TRBD2 (5 bases). CDR3 length: 13 amino acids. CDR1 is SGHKS, CDR2 YYEKEE, per germline (reference sequence). The V end was cut by 3 bases, the J end by 5 bases, with 9 bases between. The CDR3 is CASSWTPDNEQFF. CDR3 sequence (DNA): TGTGCCAGCAGCTGGACTCCCGACAATGAGCAGTTCTTC.

The chain has TRBV10-2 and TRBJ2-1; 10 nucleotides agree with TRBD2. The CDR3 runs to 14 residues. Germline-derived CDR1 and CDR2 are WSHSY and SAAADI. Unmatched junction bases numbered 8, after V lost 8 bases and J lost 7 bases. CDR3 sequence reads: CASGSSGGPNEQFF. CDR3 DNA: TGCGCCAGCGGGAGTAGCGGGGGGCCTAATGAGCAGTTCTTC.

The CDR3 is CSAPDRGLTYNEQFF. CDR3 sequence (DNA): TGCAGTGCTCCTGACAGGGGACTTACTTACAATGAGCAGTTCTTC. The chain links TRBV20-1 to TRBJ2-1; 8 bases are a match to TRBD1. This CDR3 contains 15 residues. V lost 5 bases to trimming and J lost 4 bases; unmatched junction nucleotides: 10. Germline values: CDR1 DFQATT, CDR2 SNEGSKA (reference sequence).

The chain joins TRBV6-2 or TRBV6-3 to TRBJ1-1; D is unclear. The CDR3 length is 12 residues. Between the trimmed V and J ends, which lost 2 bases and 7 bases, there was a span of 8 bases. Germline values: CDR1 MNHEY, CDR2 SVGEGT. As DNA, the CDR3 is TGTGCCAGCAGTTACCCAGGTCGTGAAGCTTTCTTT. Its protein is CASSYPGREAFF.